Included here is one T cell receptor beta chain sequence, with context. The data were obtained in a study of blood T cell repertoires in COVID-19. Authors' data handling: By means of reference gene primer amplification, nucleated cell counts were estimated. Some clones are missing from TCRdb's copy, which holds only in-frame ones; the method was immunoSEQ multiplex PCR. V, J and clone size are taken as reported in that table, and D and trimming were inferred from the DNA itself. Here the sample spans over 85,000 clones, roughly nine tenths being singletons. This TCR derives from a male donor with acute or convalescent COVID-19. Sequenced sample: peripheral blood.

The CDR3 nucleotides read TGTGCCAGCAGCTTAATGTCAGTACCTGTCGCTCGGGATGAGCAGTTCTTC. Translating it yields CASSLMSVPVARDEQFF. This chain connects TRBV7-3 to TRBJ2-1; D call uncertain. The CDR3 length is 17 residues. Per the germline V gene, CDR1 is SGHTA and CDR2 is FQGTGA. V lost 1 base and J lost 8, with 21 bases in between.